This TCR beta chain was recorded in a study of regulatory T cells in long-lasting Graves disease. The V end lost 4 bases, the J end lost 0 bases, and 18 bases lay between the germline ends. Germline V CDR1 and CDR2: MDHEN, SYDVKM. There are 17 residues in the CDR3. Time point denoted: persistent/refractory GD, antithyroid drugs over 5 years with positive TRAb. The TCR library used RNA extracted from PBMCs. This clonotype occurred many times. Its specificity is unknown. Broader study findings: A greater number of public clonotypes (under 3,000) was shared by persistent patients than by new patients (approximately 1,000). It was peripheral blood alone, not thyroid tissue, that was studied.

With iRepertoire HTBI primers and Arm-PCR of CDR3 regions, TCR beta libraries were built. TCRdb recomputed calls from the multiplex PCR reads with MiXCR, one row per CDR3 protein. The repertoire holds under 350,000 distinct CDR3 sequences, with more than 20% as singletons. V is TRBV28 and J is TRBJ1-2; D is uncertain. Sequencing used peripheral blood mononuclear cells (PBMCs), obtained when the disease was refractory, from a patient treated with antithyroid drugs. The TCR originated in a female donor with Graves disease. The CDR3 nucleotides read TGTGCCAGCAGTTCCCGGACGGAAAGAAGGACTAACTATGGCTACACCTTC. It is translated as CASSSRTERRTNYGYTF.